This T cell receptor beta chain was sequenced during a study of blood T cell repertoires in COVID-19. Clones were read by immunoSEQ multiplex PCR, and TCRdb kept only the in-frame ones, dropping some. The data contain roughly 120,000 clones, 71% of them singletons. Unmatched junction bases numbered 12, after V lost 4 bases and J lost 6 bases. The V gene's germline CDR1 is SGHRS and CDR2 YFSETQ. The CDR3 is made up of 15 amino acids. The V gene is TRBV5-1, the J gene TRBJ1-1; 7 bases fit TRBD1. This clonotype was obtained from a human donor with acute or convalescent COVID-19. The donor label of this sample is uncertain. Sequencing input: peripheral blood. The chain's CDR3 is CASSPGQGVVAEAFF. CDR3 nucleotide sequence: TGCGCCAGCAGCCCAGGGCAGGGGGTGGTGGCTGAAGCTTTCTTT. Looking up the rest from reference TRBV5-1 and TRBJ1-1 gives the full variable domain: KAGVTQTPRYLIKTRGQQVTLSCSPISGHRSVSWYQQTPGQGLQFLFEYFSETQRNKGNFPGRFSGRQFSNSRSEMNVSTLELGDSALYLCASSPGQGVVAEAFFGQGTRLTVV.